What follows are 2 T cell receptor beta chains derived from one specimen sequenced in a study of OX40 agonist ivuxolimab in advanced cancers. The table came from immunoSEQ multiplex PCR; TCRdb's copy has only in-frame clones and leaves some out. The sample shows more than 20,000 clones, 84% of them seen only once. Specimen: CD4+ or CD8+ T cells sorted from blood, collected in a trial of the OX40 agonist ivuxolimab. All receptors come from an adult with an advanced solid tumor such as melanoma, head and neck, liver or kidney cancer.

The chain uses TRBV7-9 and TRBJ1-5; no clear D gene. V lost 1 base to trimming and J lost 1 base, with 8 bases between them. The CDR3 is 15 residues long. Germline lookup yields CDR1 SEHNR and CDR2 FQNEAQ (reference sequence). The CDR3 DNA reads TGTGCCAGCAGCTTAGGGTCTTTGAGCAATCAGCCCCAGCATTTT. This translates into CASSLGSLSNQPQHF.

The CDR3 protein is CASRSTGSTTDTQYF. The CDR3, as DNA: TGTGCCAGCAGATCGACAGGGAGTACGACAGATACGCAGTATTTT. The chain carries TRBV27 and TRBJ2-3; TRBD1 agrees at 7 bases. The CDR3 runs to 15 residues. Germline CDR1 MNHEY, CDR2 SMNVEV (reference sequence). After removal of 6 bases from V and 3 bases from J, the junction contained 9 bases not matched to a gene.